This is a list of T cell receptor beta chains from one sample in a study of neurological immune-mediated disorders. TCRdb re-derived calls from the 5' RACE reads in MiXCR, one entry per CDR3 protein. The data contain 44,000 or so distinct CDR3 sequences, about 6% of them singletons. Sample: CD4+ T cells from blood. The receptor source for this set is a woman aged 40 to 50 in good health. The CDR3 runs from the conserved cysteine through the conserved F or W. The order of the fields is J gene, V gene, clone size, D gene, CDR3 DNA, CDR3 protein. A D gene is named only where the DNA matches it firmly. Part of the rows lack a size; the others show once, few, many or a class for expanded clones.

J: TRBJ2-7; V: TRBV15; size: many; D: NA; DNA: TGTGCCACCAGCAGACCGGGATACGAGCAGTACTTC; CDR3: CATSRPGYEQYF
J: TRBJ2-3; V: TRBV29-1; size: many; D: TRBD2; DNA: TGCAGCTCCCGACTAGCGGGAGGACCGGATACGCAGTATTTT; CDR3: CSSRLAGGPDTQYF
J: TRBJ1-1; V: TRBV20-1; size: many; D: NA; DNA: TGCAGTGGTTGGGGTTCTAACACTGAAGCTTTCTTT; CDR3: CSGWGSNTEAFF
J: TRBJ2-3; V: TRBV11-2; size: many; D: TRBD2; DNA: TGTGCCAGCAGCTTAGTAGGTAGCGGGAGGCGCACAGATACGCAGTATTTT; CDR3: CASSLVGSGRRTDTQYF
J: TRBJ2-4; V: TRBV6-2/TRBV6-3; size: many; D: TRBD2; DNA: TGTGCCAGCAGTTACTCGGGCCCCCAGCGGGAGGTAAACTTC; CDR3: CASSYSGPQREVNF
J: TRBJ2-1; V: TRBV4-3; size: many; D: TRBD2; DNA: TGCGCCAGCAGCCCCGGGACTAGCGGGAGTTCGTATGAGCAGTTCTTC; CDR3: CASSPGTSGSSYEQFF
J: TRBJ1-6; V: TRBV9; size: few; D: NA; DNA: TGTGCCAGCAGCCCAAGCCAGGGGACACACTCACCCCTCCACTTT; CDR3: CASSPSQGTHSPLHF
J: TRBJ2-1; V: TRBV20-1; size: medium-sized; D: NA; DNA: TGCAGTGCTAGTGAGGGGTTTTTTGGGTATGGTGAGCAGTTCTTC; CDR3: CSASEGFFGYGEQFF
J: TRBJ2-3; V: TRBV2; size: many; D: NA; DNA: TGTGCCACCCGGGGAAGCACAGATACGCAGTATTTT; CDR3: CATRGSTDTQYF
J: TRBJ2-7; V: TRBV5-1; size: many; D: TRBD2; DNA: TGCGCCAGCAGCTCGACTAGCGGGTCGCTTAGGGGGCAGTACTTC; CDR3: CASSSTSGSLRGQYF
J: TRBJ1-5; V: TRBV5-1; size: many; D: NA; DNA: TGCGCCAGCAGCTTGAATTCAGGGGGCAATCAGCCCCAGCATTTT; CDR3: CASSLNSGGNQPQHF
J: TRBJ2-1; V: TRBV7-8; size: many; D: TRBD2; DNA: TGTGCCAGCAGCTTACTTGCGGGAGGGCTGTTATACAATGAGCAGTTCTTC; CDR3: CASSLLAGGLLYNEQFF
J: TRBJ2-1; V: TRBV5-1; size: many; D: NA; DNA: TGCGCCAGCAGCTTGGCCTCTCGCGGCGATGAGCAGTTCTTC; CDR3: CASSLASRGDEQFF
J: TRBJ1-3; V: TRBV9; size: many; D: NA; DNA: TGTGCCAGCACGGGGACGACTGGAAACACCATATATTTT; CDR3: CASTGTTGNTIYF
J: TRBJ2-1; V: TRBV27; size: few; D: NA; DNA: TGTGCCAGCAGTTTACTCCGGAGTGATGGTGAGCAGTTCTTC; CDR3: CASSLLRSDGEQFF
J: TRBJ2-1; V: TRBV11-3; size: many; D: TRBD1; DNA: TGTGCCAGCAGCTTCCAAAGACAGGGGGTCGATGAGCAGTTCTTC; CDR3: CASSFQRQGVDEQFF
J: TRBJ1-1; V: TRBV5-5; size: many; D: NA; DNA: TGTGCCAGCAGCTCCAACCTACTGAACACTGAAGCTTTCTTT; CDR3: CASSSNLLNTEAFF
J: TRBJ2-5; V: TRBV20-1; size: many; D: NA; DNA: TGCAGTGCGCGGCATTTGGGCCGAGAGACCCAGTACTTC; CDR3: CSARHLGRETQYF
J: TRBJ2-7; V: TRBV5-1; size: many; D: NA; DNA: TGCGCCAGCAGCTTGGAAGGTCGGGGCCAGACCTACGAGCAGTACTTC; CDR3: CASSLEGRGQTYEQYF
J: TRBJ2-3; V: TRBV7-2; size: many; D: TRBD2; DNA: TGTGCCAGCAGCCCTAGGGCCAAGCGGGGATACACAGATACGCAGTATTTT; CDR3: CASSPRAKRGYTDTQYF
J: TRBJ2-3; V: TRBV6-2/TRBV6-3; size: many; D: TRBD2; DNA: TGTGCCAGCAGGACCGGGACTACCTCCACAGATACGCAGTATTTT; CDR3: CASRTGTTSTDTQYF
J: TRBJ2-3; V: TRBV29-1; size: many; D: NA; DNA: TGCAGCGTTGATGGAACTAGCTTCGATACGCAGTATTTT; CDR3: CSVDGTSFDTQYF
J: TRBJ2-1; V: TRBV18; size: NA; D: NA; DNA: TGTGCCAGCTCACCTTATAACAATGAGCAGTTCTTC; CDR3: CASSPYNNEQFF
J: TRBJ2-1; V: TRBV5-5; size: many; D: NA; DNA: TGTGCCAGCAGCTTGGGCGTAGGAGCGGGTACCTACAATGAGCAGTTCTTC; CDR3: CASSLGVGAGTYNEQFF
J: TRBJ2-7; V: TRBV11-2; size: many; D: TRBD2; DNA: TGTGCCAGCAGGCGACTAGCCGGGTCCTACGAGCAGTACTTC; CDR3: CASRRLAGSYEQYF
J: TRBJ1-5; V: TRBV7-3; size: many; D: TRBD1; DNA: TGTGCCAGCAGCGCTACAGGGGGCAACCAGCCCCAGCATTTT; CDR3: CASSATGGNQPQHF
J: TRBJ2-7; V: TRBV10-3; size: many; D: NA; DNA: TGTGCCATCAGTGAGTCCTCGCAGGATGGGCAGTACTTC; CDR3: CAISESSQDGQYF
J: TRBJ1-6; V: TRBV6-6; size: many; D: TRBD1; DNA: TGTGCCAGCAGCTTTGGGACAGCTAATTCACCCCTCCACTTT; CDR3: CASSFGTANSPLHF
J: TRBJ2-3; V: TRBV20-1; size: many; D: TRBD2; DNA: TGCAGTGCTAGTTTCCTAGCGGGCACAGATACGCAGTATTTT; CDR3: CSASFLAGTDTQYF
J: TRBJ2-7; V: TRBV5-1; size: many; D: TRBD2; DNA: TGCGCCAGCAGCCGAATCCCGGGGGGGATCTACGAGCAGTACTTC; CDR3: CASSRIPGGIYEQYF
J: TRBJ1-1; V: TRBV5-1; size: few; D: NA; DNA: TGCGCCAGCAGCTATGGGACACCCTCTGAAGCTTTCTTT; CDR3: CASSYGTPSEAFF
J: TRBJ1-3; V: TRBV19; size: NA; D: NA; DNA: TGTGCCAGTAGCCAAAACGGGGGCTCCGGAAACACCATATATTTT; CDR3: CASSQNGGSGNTIYF